One and the same sample provided the 19 T cell receptor beta chains below, sequenced in a study of blood T cell repertoires in COVID-19. The method was immunoSEQ multiplex PCR; TCRdb's version includes in-frame clones alone and lacks a portion of them. The profile shows about 430,000 clones, approximately 92% of them singletons. The sequencing sample was made of PBMCs or T cells enriched from blood (not recorded which). The receptors were sampled from a young man who had recovered from COVID-19.

CDR3 bases: TGTGCCTGCCGGAATGAGCAGTTCTTC. Protein sequence: CACRNEQFF. This chain links TRBV11-2 with TRBJ2-1; no firm D call. Germline lookup yields CDR1 SGHAT and CDR2 FQNNGV. V lost 11 bases and J lost 7, with 6 bases in between. The CDR3 sequence is 9 residues long.

This chain links TRBV29-1 with TRBJ1-1; 12 positions match TRBD1. The CDR3 spans 15 residues. The trim removed 7 bases at V and 0 bases at J, leaving 6 bases unmatched. Germline CDR1 reads SQVTM; CDR2 reads ANQGSEA. The CDR3 DNA follows: TGCAGCGCGGCCGGGACAGGGGGCCTGAACACTGAAGCTTTCTTT. Its translation: CSAAGTGGLNTEAFF.

The chain carries TRBV5-1 and TRBJ1-1, with D possibly matching TRBD1 (5 bases). Trimming removed 0 bases from V and 8 bases from J, with 14 bases in between. The CDR3 covers 14 residues. Germline values: CDR1 SGHRS, CDR2 YFSETQ. The CDR3 reads CASSLGPEGMEAFF. CDR3 nucleotide sequence: TGCGCCAGCAGCTTGGGCCCGGAGGGGATGGAAGCTTTCTTT.

The V and J genes are TRBV5-6 and TRBJ1-2; D is perhaps TRBD1 (6 bases). Germline loops: CDR1 SGHDT, CDR2 YYEEEE. CDR3 length: 12 residues. The germline V and J ends were trimmed by 3 bases and 7 bases, with 10 bases remaining between them. The CDR3 nucleotides read TGTGCCAGCAGCTCCTACAGGGTTGGCTACACCTTC. Its translation is CASSSYRVGYTF. The entire variable domain, with the rest obtained from reference TRBV5-6 and TRBJ1-2, is as follows: DAGVTQSPTHLIKTRGQQVTLRCSPKSGHDTVSWYQQALGQGPQFIFQYYEEEERQRGNFPDRFSGHQFPNYSSELNVNALLLGDSALYLCASSSYRVGYTFGSGTRLTVV.

The rearrangement joins TRBV5-8 to TRBJ1-1; D gene ambiguous. CDR3 length: 13 residues. V was trimmed by 4 bases and J by 10 bases, leaving 17 bases between them. Looked up from germline, CDR1 is SGHTS and CDR2 is YDEGEE. The chain's CDR3 is CASSQDWAPSAFF. CDR3 bases: TGTGCCAGCAGCCAGGATTGGGCCCCTTCAGCTTTCTTT.

This clone showed up just once. V is TRBV7-5 and J is TRBJ2-3; the table calls TRBD2, which could not be checked here. TRBV7-5 is a pseudogene. The CDR3 has 13 amino acids. The CDR3 DNA reads TGTCCCAGGTGGGAGCGGGGAACAGATACGCAGTATTTT. It encodes CPRWERGTDTQYF.

The rearrangement links TRBV18 to TRBJ1-6; D gene ambiguous. This CDR3 contains 14 residues. Germline CDR1 KGHSH, CDR2 LQKENI. V lost 5 bases, J lost 6 bases, and 11 bases lay in between. CDR3 nucleotide sequence: TGTGCCAGCTCAGGGAGGAGCGCTAATTCACCCCTCCACTTT. As protein: CASSGRSANSPLHF.

The V call is TRBV11-3, the J call TRBJ2-1; TRBD1 matches 7 bases. This CDR3 region has 13 residues. Germline V gene lookup returns CDR1 SGHNT and CDR2 YENEEA. The trim removed 3 bases at V and 7 bases at J, leaving 3 bases unmatched. DNA for the CDR3: TGTGCCAGCAGCTTTAGCAGGGGGAATGAGCAGTTCTTC. Translating gives CASSFSRGNEQFF.

The V and J genes are TRBV20-1 and TRBJ1-1; D unresolved. Germline values: CDR1 DFQATT, CDR2 SNEGSKA (reference sequence). The V end was cut by 3 bases, the J end by 7 bases, with 9 bases between. The CDR3 runs 11 residues. The CDR3 DNA reads as TGCAGTGCTAGGGGCGGGAATGAAGCTTTCTTT. Translated: CSARGGNEAFF.

V and J are TRBV7-9 and TRBJ2-5; D perhaps matches TRBD2 (6 bases). The CDR3 runs to 15 residues. V gave up 5 bases and J gave up 5 bases, with 18 bases separating them. Germline V gene data show CDR1 as SEHNR and CDR2 as FQNEAQ (reference sequence). CDR3 protein: CASSPREDLAETQYF. The CDR3 DNA is TGTGCCAGCAGCCCGAGGGAGGACCTAGCCGAGACCCAGTACTTC.

This chain links TRBV6-6 with TRBJ2-1, with TRBD2 matching over 8 bases. The CDR3 length is 15 residues. The germline V gene has CDR1 MNHNY and CDR2 SVGAGI (reference sequence). V shed 8 bases and J 0 bases; nucleotides not matched to a gene: 6. CDR3 sequence reads: CASGQSGSSYNEQFF. Written as DNA, the CDR3 is TGTGCCAGCGGACAGAGCGGGAGCTCCTACAATGAGCAGTTCTTC.

The V gene is TRBV10-2, the J gene TRBJ1-3, with D perhaps TRBD1 (6 bases). This CDR3 has 15 residues. CDR1 is WSHSY and CDR2 is SAAADI in the germline V gene. V lost 0 bases to trimming and J lost 4 bases, with 10 bases between them. CDR3 region: CASSESTGLGNTIYF. DNA for the CDR3: TGCGCCAGCAGTGAGTCAACAGGGTTAGGAAACACCATATATTTT.

This clone was seen once. The gene calls are TRBV3-1 (or the pseudogene TRBV3-2) and TRBJ1-1; TRBD1 aligns across 8 bases. Germline V CDR1 and CDR2: LGHDT, YNNKEL (reference sequence). This CDR3 is built from 16 residues. The J segment lost 1 base and the V segment lost 3 bases, leaving 7 bases of the junction unmatched. The CDR3 region has the DNA TGTGCCAGCAGCCACAGAAGGACAGGGAGGAACACTGAAGCTTTCTTT. Translating it yields CASSHRRTGRNTEAFF.

The V call is TRBV28, the J call TRBJ1-6; D might be TRBD1 (5 bases). CDR3 length: 13 residues. V was shortened by 5 bases and J by 7 bases, with 9 bases between the two germline ends. Per germline, CDR1 MDHEN and CDR2 SYDVKM. CDR3 nucleotides: TGTGCCAGCAGTCCACCAGGGAATTCACCCCTCCACTTT. Translated: CASSPPGNSPLHF.

The V and J genes are TRBV11-1 and TRBJ2-2; D not certain. Trimming left V 6 bases short and J 6 bases short, with 11 bases between. Germline lookup yields CDR1 SGHAT and CDR2 FQDESV (reference sequence). CDR3 length: 13 residues. CDR3 region: CASSFGSPGELFF. For the CDR3, the DNA is TGTGCCAGCAGTTTCGGGTCCCCCGGGGAGCTGTTTTTT.

This chain connects TRBV5-1 to TRBJ1-1; no clear D. CDR1 SGHRS and CDR2 YFSETQ come from the germline V gene. The V gene lost 2 bases and the J gene lost 1 base, with 9 bases spanning the gap. The CDR3 runs 14 residues. CDR3: CASSLTPWNTEAFF. The CDR3 DNA follows: TGCGCCAGCAGCTTAACTCCTTGGAACACTGAAGCTTTCTTT. Complete variable domain (other parts from reference TRBV5-1 and TRBJ1-1): KAGVTQTPRYLIKTRGQQVTLSCSPISGHRSVSWYQQTPGQGLQFLFEYFSETQRNKGNFPGRFSGRQFSNSRSEMNVSTLELGDSALYLCASSLTPWNTEAFFGQGTRLTVV.

This clone has more than one count but fewer than ten. V usage is TRBV10-3 and J usage is TRBJ2-1; D uncertain. In germline, CDR1 is ENHRY, CDR2 SYGVKD. There are 13 residues in the CDR3. The V end was cut by 0 bases, the J end by 6 bases, with 6 bases between. The CDR3 coding sequence is TGTGCCATCAGTGAGTCCCCTAGCAATGAGCAGTTCTTC. Encoded protein: CAISESPSNEQFF.

This clone was counted a few times. The chain combines TRBV28 with TRBJ2-1; 11 bases line up with TRBD2. V shed 10 bases, J shed 10 bases, and the junction held 9 bases outside the gene matches. This CDR3 has 13 residues. The germline V gene has CDR1 MDHEN and CDR2 SYDVKM. CDR3 nucleotide sequence: TGTGCCACCGAACTAGCGGGAGTAGGCGAGCAGTTCTTC. As protein: CATELAGVGEQFF.

V is TRBV3-1 (or the pseudogene TRBV3-2) and J is TRBJ1-5; D not certain. V shed 0 bases and J shed 0 bases, with 9 bases lying between them. This CDR3 has 16 amino acids. Per germline, CDR1 LGHDT and CDR2 YNNKEL (reference sequence). CDR3 nucleotide sequence: TGTGCCAGCAGCCAAGATTTAAGCGATAGCAATCAGCCCCAGCATTTT. Translated: CASSQDLSDSNQPQHF.